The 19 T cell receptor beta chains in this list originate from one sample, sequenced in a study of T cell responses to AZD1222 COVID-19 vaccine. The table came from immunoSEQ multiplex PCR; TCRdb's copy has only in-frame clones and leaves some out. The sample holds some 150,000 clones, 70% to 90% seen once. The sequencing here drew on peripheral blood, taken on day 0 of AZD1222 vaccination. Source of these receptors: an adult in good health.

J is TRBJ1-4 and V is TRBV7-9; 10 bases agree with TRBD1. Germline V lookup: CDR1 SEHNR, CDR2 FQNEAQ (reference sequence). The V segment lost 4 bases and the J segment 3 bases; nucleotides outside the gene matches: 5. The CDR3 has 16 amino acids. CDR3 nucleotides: TGTGCCAGCAGCTACGGAGACAGGGGGCCTAATGAAAAACTGTTTTTT. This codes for CASSYGDRGPNEKLFF.

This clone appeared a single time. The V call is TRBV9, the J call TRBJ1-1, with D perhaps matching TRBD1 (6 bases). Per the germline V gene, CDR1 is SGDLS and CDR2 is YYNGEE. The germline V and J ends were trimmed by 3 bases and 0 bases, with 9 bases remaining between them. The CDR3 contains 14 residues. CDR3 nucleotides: TGTGCCAGCAGCGGGACAGTCATGAACACTGAAGCTTTCTTT. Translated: CASSGTVMNTEAFF.

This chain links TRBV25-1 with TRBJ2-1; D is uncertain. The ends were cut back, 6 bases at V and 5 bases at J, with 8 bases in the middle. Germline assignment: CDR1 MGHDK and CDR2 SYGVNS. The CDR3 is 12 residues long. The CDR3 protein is CASRPDHNEQFF. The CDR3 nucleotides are TGTGCCAGCAGGCCGGATCACAATGAGCAGTTCTTC.

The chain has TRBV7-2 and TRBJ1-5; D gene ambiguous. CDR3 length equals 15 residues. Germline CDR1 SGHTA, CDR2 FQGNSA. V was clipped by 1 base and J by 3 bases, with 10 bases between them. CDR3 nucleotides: TGTGCCAGCAGCTTAGTTTACGGGTTCAATCAGCCCCAGCATTTT. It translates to CASSLVYGFNQPQHF.

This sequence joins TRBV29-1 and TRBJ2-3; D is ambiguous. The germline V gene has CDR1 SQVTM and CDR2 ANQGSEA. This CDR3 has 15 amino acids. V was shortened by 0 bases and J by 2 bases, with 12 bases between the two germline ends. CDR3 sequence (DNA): TGCAGCGTTGAAGAAGGCCCGCAGCACACAGATACGCAGTATTTT. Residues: CSVEEGPQHTDTQYF.

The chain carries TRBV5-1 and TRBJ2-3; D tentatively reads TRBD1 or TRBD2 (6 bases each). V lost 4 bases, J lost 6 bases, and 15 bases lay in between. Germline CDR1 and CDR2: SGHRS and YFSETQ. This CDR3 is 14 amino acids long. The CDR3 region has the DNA TGCGCCAGCAGCATAGGGACTGGGGGCGATACGCAGTATTTT. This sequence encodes CASSIGTGGDTQYF.

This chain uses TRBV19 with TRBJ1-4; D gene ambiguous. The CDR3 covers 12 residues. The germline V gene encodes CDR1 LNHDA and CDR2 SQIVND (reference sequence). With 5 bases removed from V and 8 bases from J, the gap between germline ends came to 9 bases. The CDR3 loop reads CASSPRGEKLFF. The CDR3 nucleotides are TGTGCCAGTAGTCCGCGAGGGGAAAAACTGTTTTTT.

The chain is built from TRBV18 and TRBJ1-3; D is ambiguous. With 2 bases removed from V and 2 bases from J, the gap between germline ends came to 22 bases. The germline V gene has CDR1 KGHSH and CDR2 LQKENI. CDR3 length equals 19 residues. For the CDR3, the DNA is TGTGCCAGCTCACCAAACCTTCCGGCCCCCTCCATGGCTGGAAACACCATATATTTT. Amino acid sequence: CASSPNLPAPSMAGNTIYF.

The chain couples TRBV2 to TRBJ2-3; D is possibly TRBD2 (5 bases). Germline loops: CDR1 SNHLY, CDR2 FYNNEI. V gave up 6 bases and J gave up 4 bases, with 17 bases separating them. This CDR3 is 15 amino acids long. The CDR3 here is CASSVRGEAPDTQYF. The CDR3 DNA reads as TGTGCCAGCAGCGTTCGGGGAGAGGCCCCAGATACGCAGTATTTT.

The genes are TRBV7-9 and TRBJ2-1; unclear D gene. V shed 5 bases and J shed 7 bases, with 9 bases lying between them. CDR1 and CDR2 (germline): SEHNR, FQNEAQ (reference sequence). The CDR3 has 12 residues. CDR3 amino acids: CASSTGQNEQFF. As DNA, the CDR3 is TGTGCCAGCAGCACGGGCCAGAATGAGCAGTTCTTC. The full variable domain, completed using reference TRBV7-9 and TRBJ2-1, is DTGVSQNPRHKITKRGQNVTFRCDPISEHNRLYWYRQTLGQGPEFLTYFQNEAQLEKSRLLSDRFSAERPKGSFSTLEIQRTEQGDSAMYLCASSTGQNEQFFGPGTRLTVL.

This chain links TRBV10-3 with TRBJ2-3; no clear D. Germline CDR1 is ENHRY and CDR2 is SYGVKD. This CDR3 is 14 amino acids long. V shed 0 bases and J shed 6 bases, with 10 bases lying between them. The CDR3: CAISESYTLDTQYF. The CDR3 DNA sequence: TGTGCCATCAGTGAGTCTTATACTCTGGATACGCAGTATTTT.

In DNA, the CDR3 is TGTGCCAGCAGCTTAGGCGGGGGCTACGAGCAGTACTTC. This sequence encodes CASSLGGGYEQYF. This sequence joins TRBV7-6 and TRBJ2-7; 7 nucleotides align to TRBD2. Losses at the gene ends were 1 base for V and 3 bases for J; bases not matched to a gene: 0. The CDR3 has 13 residues. Germline-derived CDR1 and CDR2 are SGHVS and FNYEAQ.

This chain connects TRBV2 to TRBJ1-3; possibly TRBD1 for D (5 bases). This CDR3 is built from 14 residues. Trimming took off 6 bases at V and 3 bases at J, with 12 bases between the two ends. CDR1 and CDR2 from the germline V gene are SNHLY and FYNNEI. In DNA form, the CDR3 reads TGTGCCAGCAGCCCTTGGGACTTTGGAAACACCATATATTTT. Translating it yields CASSPWDFGNTIYF.

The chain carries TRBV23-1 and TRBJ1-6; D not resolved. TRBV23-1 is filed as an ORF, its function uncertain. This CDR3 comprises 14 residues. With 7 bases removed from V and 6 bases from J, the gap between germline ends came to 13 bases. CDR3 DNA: TGCGCCAGCACGACTGGCCTCCTTAATTCACCCCTCCACTTT. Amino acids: CASTTGLLNSPLHF.

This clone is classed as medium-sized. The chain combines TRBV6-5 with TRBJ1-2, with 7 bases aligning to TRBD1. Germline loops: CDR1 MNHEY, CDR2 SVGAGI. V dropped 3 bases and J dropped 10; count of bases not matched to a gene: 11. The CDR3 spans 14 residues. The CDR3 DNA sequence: TGTGCCAGCAGTTATGGGACAGCCGCCGGAGACTACACCTTC. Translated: CASSYGTAAGDYTF.

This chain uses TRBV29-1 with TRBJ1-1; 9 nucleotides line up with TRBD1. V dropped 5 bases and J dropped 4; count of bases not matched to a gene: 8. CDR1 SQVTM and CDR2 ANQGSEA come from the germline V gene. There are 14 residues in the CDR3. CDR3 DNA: TGCAGCGTTACCCCTACAGGGGGCCTCACTGAAGCTTTCTTT. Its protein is CSVTPTGGLTEAFF.

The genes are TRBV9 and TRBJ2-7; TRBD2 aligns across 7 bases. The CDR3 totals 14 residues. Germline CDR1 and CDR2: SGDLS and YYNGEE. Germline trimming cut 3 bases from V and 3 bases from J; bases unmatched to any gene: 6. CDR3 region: CASSASGNYYEQYF. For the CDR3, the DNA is TGTGCCAGCAGCGCGAGCGGGAATTACTACGAGCAGTACTTC.

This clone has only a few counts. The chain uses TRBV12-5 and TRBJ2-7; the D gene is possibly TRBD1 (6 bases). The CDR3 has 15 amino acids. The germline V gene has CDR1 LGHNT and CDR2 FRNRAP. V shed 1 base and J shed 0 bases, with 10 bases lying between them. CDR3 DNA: TGTGCTAGTGGTTTGGGGCCGACAGGCTCCTACGAGCAGTACTTC. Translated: CASGLGPTGSYEQYF.

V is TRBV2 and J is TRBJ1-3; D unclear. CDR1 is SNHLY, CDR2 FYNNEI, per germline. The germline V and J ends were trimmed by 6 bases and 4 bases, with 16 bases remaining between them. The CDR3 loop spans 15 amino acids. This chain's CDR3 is CASSGEARPGNTIYF. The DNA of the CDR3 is TGTGCCAGCAGCGGTGAGGCCAGGCCCGGAAACACCATATATTTT. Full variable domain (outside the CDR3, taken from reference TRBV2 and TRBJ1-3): EPEVTQTPSHQVTQMGQEVILRCVPISNHLYFYWYRQILGQKVEFLVSFYNNEISEKSEIFDDQFSVERPDGSNFTLKIRSTKLEDSAMYFCASSGEARPGNTIYFGEGSWLTVV.